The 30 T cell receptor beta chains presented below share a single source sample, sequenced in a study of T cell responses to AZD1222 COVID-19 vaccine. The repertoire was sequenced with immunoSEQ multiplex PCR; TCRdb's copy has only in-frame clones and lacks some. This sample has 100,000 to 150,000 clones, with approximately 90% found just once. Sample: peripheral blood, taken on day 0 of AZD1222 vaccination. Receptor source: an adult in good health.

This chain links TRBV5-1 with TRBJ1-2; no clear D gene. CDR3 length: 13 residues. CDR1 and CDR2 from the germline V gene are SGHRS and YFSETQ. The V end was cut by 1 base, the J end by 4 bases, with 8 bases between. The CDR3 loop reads CASSLTVSYGYTF. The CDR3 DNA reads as TGCGCCAGCAGCTTGACAGTATCCTATGGCTACACCTTC.

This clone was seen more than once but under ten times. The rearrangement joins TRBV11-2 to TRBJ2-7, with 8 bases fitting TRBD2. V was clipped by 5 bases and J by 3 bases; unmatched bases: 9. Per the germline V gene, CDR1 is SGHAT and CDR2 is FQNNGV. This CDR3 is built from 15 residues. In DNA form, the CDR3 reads TGTGCCAGCAGCCCAGGCGGGCGGGGGGACTACGAGCAGTACTTC. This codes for CASSPGGRGDYEQYF.

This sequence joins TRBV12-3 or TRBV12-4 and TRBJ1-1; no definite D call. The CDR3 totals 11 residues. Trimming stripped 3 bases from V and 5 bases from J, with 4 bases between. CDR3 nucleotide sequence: TGTGCCAGCAGTTTTCAGACTGAAGCTTTCTTT. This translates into CASSFQTEAFF.

The DNA for the CDR3 is TGTGCCAGCAGTTACTCCGGCAGGGTCGAGGAAAAACTGTTTTTT. This encodes CASSYSGRVEEKLFF. The gene calls are TRBV6-5 and TRBJ1-4, with TRBD1 as a possible D gene (5 bases). Germline V CDR1 and CDR2: MNHEY, SVGAGI. The CDR3 length is 15 residues. Trimming removed 0 bases from V and 8 bases from J, with 13 bases in between.

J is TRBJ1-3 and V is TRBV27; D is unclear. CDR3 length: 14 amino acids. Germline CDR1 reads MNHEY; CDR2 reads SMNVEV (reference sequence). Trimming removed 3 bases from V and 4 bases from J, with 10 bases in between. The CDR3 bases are TGTGCCAGCAGTTTCGCTGGGATGGGAAACACCATATATTTT. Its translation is CASSFAGMGNTIYF.

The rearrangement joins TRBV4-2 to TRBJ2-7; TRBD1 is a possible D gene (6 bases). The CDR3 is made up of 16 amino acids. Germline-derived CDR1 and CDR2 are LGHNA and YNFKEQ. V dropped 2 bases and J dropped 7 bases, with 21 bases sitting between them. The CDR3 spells CASSQLTGTNLGEQYF. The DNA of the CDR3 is TGTGCCAGCAGCCAACTTACCGGGACAAACTTGGGTGAGCAGTACTTC.

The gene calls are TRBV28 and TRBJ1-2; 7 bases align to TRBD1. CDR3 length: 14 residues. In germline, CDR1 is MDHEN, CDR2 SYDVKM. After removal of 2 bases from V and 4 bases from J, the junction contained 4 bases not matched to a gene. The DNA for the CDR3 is TGTGCCAGCAGTTTAACAGGGGTGGCCTATGGCTACACCTTC. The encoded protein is CASSLTGVAYGYTF.

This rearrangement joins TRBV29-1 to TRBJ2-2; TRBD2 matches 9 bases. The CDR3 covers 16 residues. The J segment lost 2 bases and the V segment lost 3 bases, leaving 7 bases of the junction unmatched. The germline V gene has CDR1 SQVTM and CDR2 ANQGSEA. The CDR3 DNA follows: TGCAGCGTTGAGTGGATAGCGGGGGACAACACCGGGGAGCTGTTTTTT. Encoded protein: CSVEWIAGDNTGELFF.

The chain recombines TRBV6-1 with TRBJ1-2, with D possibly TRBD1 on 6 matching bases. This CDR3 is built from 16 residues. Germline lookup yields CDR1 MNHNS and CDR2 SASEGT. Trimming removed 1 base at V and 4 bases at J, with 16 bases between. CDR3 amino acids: CASSEEPRGGIYGYTF. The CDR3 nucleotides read TGTGCCAGCAGTGAAGAACCGAGGGGGGGAATCTATGGCTACACCTTC.

Here the CDR3 DNA reads TGTGCCAGCAGTTTATACCCCAGAGGAGGGGCACCCCAGCCCCAGCATTTT. It codes for CASSLYPRGGAPQPQHF. The chain couples TRBV28 to TRBJ1-5; D possibly corresponds to TRBD1 (5 bases). This CDR3 has 17 residues. The V end was cut by 1 base, the J end by 7 bases, with 20 bases between. Germline CDR1 and CDR2: MDHEN and SYDVKM. Complete variable domain (other parts from reference TRBV28 and TRBJ1-5): DVKVTQSSRYLVKRTGEKVFLECVQDMDHENMFWYRQDPGLGLRLIYFSYDVKMKEKGDIPEGYSVSREKKERFSLILESASTNQTSMYLCASSLYPRGGAPQPQHFGDGTRLSIL.

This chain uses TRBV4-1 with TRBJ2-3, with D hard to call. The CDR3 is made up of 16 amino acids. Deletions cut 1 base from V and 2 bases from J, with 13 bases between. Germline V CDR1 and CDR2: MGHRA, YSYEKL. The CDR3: CASSQALAGPTDTQYF. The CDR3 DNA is TGCGCCAGCAGCCAAGCATTGGCAGGACCCACAGATACGCAGTATTTT.

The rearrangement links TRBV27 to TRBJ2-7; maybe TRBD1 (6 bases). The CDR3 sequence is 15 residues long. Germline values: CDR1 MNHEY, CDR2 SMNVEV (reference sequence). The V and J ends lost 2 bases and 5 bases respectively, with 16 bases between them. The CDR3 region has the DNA TGTGCCAGCAGTTTAACAGGGCCTCTATGGGACGAGCAGTACTTC. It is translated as CASSLTGPLWDEQYF.

CDR3 protein: CASRPTGTVNTEAFF. The CDR3 DNA follows: TGTGCCAGCAGACCAACCGGGACAGTGAACACTGAAGCTTTCTTT. The chain employs TRBV6-5 and TRBJ1-1, with 7 bases fitting TRBD1. Germline loops: CDR1 MNHEY, CDR2 SVGAGI. Germline trimming cut 6 bases from V and 0 bases from J; bases unmatched to any gene: 7. The CDR3 totals 15 residues.

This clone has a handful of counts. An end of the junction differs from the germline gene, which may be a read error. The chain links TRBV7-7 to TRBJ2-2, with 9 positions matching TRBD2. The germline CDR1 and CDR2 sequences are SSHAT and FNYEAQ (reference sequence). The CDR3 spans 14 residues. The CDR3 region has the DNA TGTGCTAGCAGCTCGACTAGCGGAACCGGGGAGCTGTTTTTT. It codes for CASSSTSGTGELFF.

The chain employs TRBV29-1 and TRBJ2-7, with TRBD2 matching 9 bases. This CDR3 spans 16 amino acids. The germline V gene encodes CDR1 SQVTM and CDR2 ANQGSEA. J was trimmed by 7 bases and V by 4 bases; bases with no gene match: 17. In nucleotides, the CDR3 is TGCAGCGTTGGGGGCTGGCGGGGGGGCTCTGATAAGGAGCAGTACTTC. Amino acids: CSVGGWRGGSDKEQYF.

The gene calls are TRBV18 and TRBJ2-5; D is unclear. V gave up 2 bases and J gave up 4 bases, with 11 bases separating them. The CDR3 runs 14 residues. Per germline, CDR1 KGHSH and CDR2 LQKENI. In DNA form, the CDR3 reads TGTGCCAGCTCACCAGACCGGATGAGAGAGACCCAGTACTTC. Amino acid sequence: CASSPDRMRETQYF.

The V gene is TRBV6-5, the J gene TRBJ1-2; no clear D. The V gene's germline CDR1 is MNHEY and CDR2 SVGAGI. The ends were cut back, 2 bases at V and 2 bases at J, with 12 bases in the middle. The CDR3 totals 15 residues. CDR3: CASSYSRATNYGYTF. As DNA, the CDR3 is TGTGCCAGCAGTTACAGTAGGGCCACAAACTATGGCTACACCTTC.

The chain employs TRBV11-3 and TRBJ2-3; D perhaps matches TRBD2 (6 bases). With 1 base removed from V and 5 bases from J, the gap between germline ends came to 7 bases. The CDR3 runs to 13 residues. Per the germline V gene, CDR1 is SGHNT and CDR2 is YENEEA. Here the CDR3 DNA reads TGTGCCAGCAGCTTAGCCGGGGGAGATACGCAGTATTTT. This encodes CASSLAGGDTQYF.

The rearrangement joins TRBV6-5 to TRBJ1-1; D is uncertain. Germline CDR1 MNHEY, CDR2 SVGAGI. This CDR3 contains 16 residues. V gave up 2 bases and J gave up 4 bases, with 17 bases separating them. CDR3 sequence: CASSYQAPPLSTEAFF. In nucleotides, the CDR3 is TGTGCCAGCAGTTACCAGGCTCCCCCGCTCTCCACTGAAGCTTTCTTT.

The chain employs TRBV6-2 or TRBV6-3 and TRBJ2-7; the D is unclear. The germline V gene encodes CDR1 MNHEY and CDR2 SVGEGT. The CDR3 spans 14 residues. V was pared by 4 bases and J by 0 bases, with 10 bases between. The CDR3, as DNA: TGTGCCAGCAGTTTTCTGGAAACCTCCTACGAGCAGTACTTC. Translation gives CASSFLETSYEQYF.

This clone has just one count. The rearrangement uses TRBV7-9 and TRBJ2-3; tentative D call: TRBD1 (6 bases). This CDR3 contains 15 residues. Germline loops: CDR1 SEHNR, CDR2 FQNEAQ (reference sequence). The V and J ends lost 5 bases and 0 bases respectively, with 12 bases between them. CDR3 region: CASSPRDTSTDTQYF. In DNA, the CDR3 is TGTGCCAGCAGCCCCCGGGACACTAGCACAGATACGCAGTATTTT.

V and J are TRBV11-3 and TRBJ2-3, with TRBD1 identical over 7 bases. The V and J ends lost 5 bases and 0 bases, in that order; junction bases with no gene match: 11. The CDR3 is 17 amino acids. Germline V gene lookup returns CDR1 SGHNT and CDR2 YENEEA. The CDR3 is CASSQRPRGLSTDTQYF. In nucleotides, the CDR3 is TGTGCCAGCAGCCAACGACCGAGGGGGCTCAGCACAGATACGCAGTATTTT.

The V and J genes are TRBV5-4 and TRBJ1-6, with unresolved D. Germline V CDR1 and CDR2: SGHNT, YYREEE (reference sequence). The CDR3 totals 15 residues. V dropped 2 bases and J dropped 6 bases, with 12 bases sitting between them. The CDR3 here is CASSFGGMGNSPLHF. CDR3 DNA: TGTGCCAGCAGCTTCGGAGGGATGGGTAATTCACCCCTCCACTTT.

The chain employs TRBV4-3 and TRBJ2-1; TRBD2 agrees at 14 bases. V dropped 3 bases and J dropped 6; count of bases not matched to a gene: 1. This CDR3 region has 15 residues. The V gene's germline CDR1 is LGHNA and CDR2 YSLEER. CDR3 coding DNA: TGCGCCAGCAGCCAGACTAGCGGGGGGGGCAATGAGCAGTTCTTC. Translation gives CASSQTSGGGNEQFF.

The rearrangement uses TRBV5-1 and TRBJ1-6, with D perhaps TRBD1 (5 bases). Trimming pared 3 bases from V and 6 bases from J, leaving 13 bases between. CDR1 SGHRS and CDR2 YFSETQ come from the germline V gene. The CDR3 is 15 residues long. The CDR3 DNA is TGCGCCAGCAGCTCATCCGGGACGAGTAATTCACCCCTCCACTTT. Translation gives CASSSSGTSNSPLHF.

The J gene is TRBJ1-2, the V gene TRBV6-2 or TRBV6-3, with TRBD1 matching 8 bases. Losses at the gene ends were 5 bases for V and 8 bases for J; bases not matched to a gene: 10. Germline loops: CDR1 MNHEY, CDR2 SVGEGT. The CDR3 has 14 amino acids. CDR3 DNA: TGTGCCAGCAGTAACACAAGGACAGGGCACGGCTACACCTTC. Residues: CASSNTRTGHGYTF.

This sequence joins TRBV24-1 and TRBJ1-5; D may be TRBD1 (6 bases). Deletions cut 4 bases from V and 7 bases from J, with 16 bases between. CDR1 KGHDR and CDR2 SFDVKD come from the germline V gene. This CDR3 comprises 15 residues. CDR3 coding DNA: TGTGCCACCAGTGACCCCGGACAGCCGGGACAGCCCCAGCATTTT. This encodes CATSDPGQPGQPQHF.

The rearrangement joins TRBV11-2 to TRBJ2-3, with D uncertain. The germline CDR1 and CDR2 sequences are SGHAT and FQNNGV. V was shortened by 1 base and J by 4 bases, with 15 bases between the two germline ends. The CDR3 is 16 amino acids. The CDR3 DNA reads TGTGCCAGCAGCTTAGCTTTAGGTTCATTGGCAGATACGCAGTATTTT. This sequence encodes CASSLALGSLADTQYF. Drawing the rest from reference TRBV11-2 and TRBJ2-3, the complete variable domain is EAGVAQSPRYKIIEKRQSVAFWCNPISGHATLYWYQQILGQGPKLLIQFQNNGVVDDSQLPKDRFSAERLKGVDSTLKIQPAKLEDSAVYLCASSLALGSLADTQYFGPGTRLTVL.

The CDR3 DNA reads as TGCGCCAGCAGCCAAGATGAAGGGACAGGGGGCTCACCCCTCCACTTT. Translation: CASSQDEGTGGSPLHF. The chain links TRBV4-3 to TRBJ1-6, with 12 bases fitting TRBD1. V trimming: 0 bases; J trimming: 10 bases; junction bases outside the gene matches: 4. The germline V gene encodes CDR1 LGHNA and CDR2 YSLEER. The CDR3 is 16 residues long.

Here the CDR3 reads CASSEATDSYEQYF. The CDR3 bases are TGCGCCAGCAGCGAGGCCACAGACTCCTACGAGCAGTACTTC. The chain combines TRBV5-1 with TRBJ2-7; no firm D call. Per the germline V gene, CDR1 is SGHRS and CDR2 is YFSETQ. The CDR3 contains 14 residues. Trimming pared 4 bases from V and 0 bases from J, leaving 11 bases between.